This T cell receptor (beta chain) originates from a study of breast tumors, draining lymph nodes, adjacent tissues. Breast cancer patients provided tissue from their axillary draining lymph nodes. Germline CDR1 reads LNHDA; CDR2 reads SQIVND (reference sequence). The CDR3 runs to 10 residues. Trimming took 9 bases from V and 7 from J, leaving 10 bases between them. A single record per CDR3 protein comes from TCRdb applying MiXCR to the multiplex PCR reads. Of 200,000 to 250,000 distinct CDR3 sequences listed, less than 40% are singletons. The chain uses TRBV19 and TRBJ2-7; D might be TRBD1 or TRBD2, each matching 6 bases. Sequencing was done on a sample of axillary lymph node tissue. The receptor was isolated from a female donor with breast cancer. Some clones in this sample may be carry-over from other donors' samples. The CDR3 DNA reads as TGTGCCAGAACAGGGAGGGAGCAGTACTTC. It encodes CARTGREQYF. The full variable domain, with the rest looked up from reference TRBV19 and TRBJ2-7, is DGGITQSPKYLFRKEGQNVTLSCEQNLNHDAMYWYRQDPGQGLRLIYYSQIVNDFQKGDIAEGYSVSREKKESFPLTVTSAQKNPTAFYLCARTGREQYFGPGTRLTVT.